A selection of T cell receptor beta chains follows, all from one sample in a study of blood T cell repertoires in COVID-19. Some clones are missing from TCRdb's copy, which holds only in-frame ones; the method was immunoSEQ multiplex PCR. Among hundreds of thousands of clones listed, over 75% were seen once. The sample consisted of PBMCs or T cells enriched from blood (not recorded which). These receptors were obtained from a woman in her thirties or forties who had recovered from COVID-19. CDR3s include the opening cysteine and the closing phenylalanine or tryptophan. Fields, in order: V gene, D gene, J gene, clone size, CDR3 protein, CDR3 DNA. A D gene is named only where the DNA matches it firmly. Some rows mark clone size as missing; the rest say once, few, many or name a class of expanded clone.

V gene: TRBV2; D gene: TRBD1; J gene: TRBJ1-2; clone size: -; CDR3 protein: CASSGDRGQPGYTF; CDR3 DNA: TGTGCCAGCAGTGGGGACAGGGGCCAACCTGGCTACACCTTC
V gene: TRBV27; D gene: TRBD1; J gene: TRBJ2-2; clone size: -; CDR3 protein: CATRSGTGRGELFF; CDR3 DNA: TGTGCCACGCGTTCCGGGACAGGGAGAGGGGAGCTGTTTTTT
V gene: TRBV27; D gene: TRBD1; J gene: TRBJ2-3; clone size: -; CDR3 protein: CASSLGVLGGQDTQYF; CDR3 DNA: TGTGCCAGCAGTTTAGGGGTTTTAGGGGGCCAAGATACGCAGTATTTT
V gene: TRBV11-2; D gene: -; J gene: TRBJ2-7; clone size: -; CDR3 protein: CASSFGQGYYEQYF; CDR3 DNA: TGTGCCAGCAGCTTCGGTCAGGGGTATTACGAGCAGTACTTC
V gene: TRBV11-3; D gene: -; J gene: TRBJ2-5; clone size: -; CDR3 protein: CASSRTSGQETQYF; CDR3 DNA: TGTGCCAGCAGCCGAACTAGTGGGCAAGAGACCCAGTACTTC
V gene: TRBV12-3/TRBV12-4; D gene: -; J gene: TRBJ1-1; clone size: few; CDR3 protein: CASRGGFTEAFF; CDR3 DNA: TGTGCCAGCAGGGGAGGGTTTACTGAAGCTTTCTTT
V gene: TRBV20-1; D gene: -; J gene: TRBJ2-7; clone size: -; CDR3 protein: CSARRSDEQYF; CDR3 DNA: TGCAGTGCTAGGCGGTCGGACGAGCAGTACTTC
V gene: TRBV6-2/TRBV6-3; D gene: -; J gene: TRBJ2-3; clone size: -; CDR3 protein: CASSYFSQNTQYF; CDR3 DNA: TGTGCCAGCAGTTACTTCTCCCAGAATACGCAGTATTTT
V gene: TRBV7-2; D gene: TRBD1; J gene: TRBJ1-2; clone size: -; CDR3 protein: CASSLVSGGIYGYTF; CDR3 DNA: TGTGCCAGCAGCTTAGTTTCAGGGGGGATATATGGCTACACCTTC
V gene: TRBV12-3/TRBV12-4; D gene: -; J gene: TRBJ2-7; clone size: few; CDR3 protein: CASSLGAIYEQYF; CDR3 DNA: TGTGCCAGCAGTTTAGGGGCAATTTACGAGCAGTACTTC
V gene: TRBV7-3; D gene: -; J gene: TRBJ2-3; clone size: -; CDR3 protein: CASSQRLGVTQYF; CDR3 DNA: TGTGCCAGCAGCCAACGACTAGGGGTGACGCAGTATTTT
V gene: TRBV7-2; D gene: TRBD1; J gene: TRBJ1-5; clone size: -; CDR3 protein: CASSDRGPYQPQHF; CDR3 DNA: TGTGCCAGCAGTGACAGGGGCCCTTATCAGCCCCAGCATTTT
V gene: TRBV12-3/TRBV12-4; D gene: -; J gene: TRBJ2-7; clone size: few; CDR3 protein: CASRREMREQYF; CDR3 DNA: TGTGCCAGTCGCCGGGAGATGCGCGAGCAGTACTTC
V gene: TRBV28; D gene: TRBD2; J gene: TRBJ2-1; clone size: -; CDR3 protein: CASSTGLAGNEQFF; CDR3 DNA: TGTGCCAGCAGTACCGGACTAGCTGGCAATGAGCAGTTCTTC
V gene: TRBV27; D gene: TRBD2; J gene: TRBJ2-3; clone size: once; CDR3 protein: CASSPTSGSGDTQYF; CDR3 DNA: TGTGCCAGCAGTCCGACTAGCGGGAGTGGAGATACGCAGTATTTT
V gene: TRBV27; D gene: TRBD2; J gene: TRBJ2-7; clone size: -; CDR3 protein: CASSLSGSPSYEQYF; CDR3 DNA: TGTGCCAGCAGTCTTAGCGGGAGTCCCTCCTACGAGCAGTACTTC
V gene: TRBV7-9; D gene: TRBD2; J gene: TRBJ2-1; clone size: -; CDR3 protein: CASSLGGYEQFF; CDR3 DNA: TGTGCCAGCAGCTTGGGAGGGTATGAGCAGTTCTTC
V gene: TRBV27; D gene: TRBD2; J gene: TRBJ2-7; clone size: -; CDR3 protein: CASSFASGITYEQYF; CDR3 DNA: TGTGCCAGCAGTTTTGCTAGCGGGATTACCTACGAGCAGTACTTC
V gene: TRBV24-1; D gene: TRBD2; J gene: TRBJ2-1; clone size: -; CDR3 protein: CATGTSGGYNEQFF; CDR3 DNA: TGTGCCACGGGGACTAGCGGGGGATACAATGAGCAGTTCTTC
V gene: TRBV30; D gene: -; J gene: TRBJ2-7; clone size: -; CDR3 protein: CAWMGRAGYEQYF; CDR3 DNA: TGTGCCTGGATGGGTAGGGCGGGTTACGAGCAGTACTTC
V gene: TRBV18; D gene: TRBD1; J gene: TRBJ1-6; clone size: -; CDR3 protein: CASSRDRGFHNSPLHF; CDR3 DNA: TGTGCCAGCTCCCGGGACAGGGGGTTTCATAATTCACCCCTCCACTTT
V gene: TRBV11-3; D gene: TRBD2; J gene: TRBJ2-1; clone size: -; CDR3 protein: CASSLTWPGTSGIGNEQFF; CDR3 DNA: TGTGCCAGCAGCTTAACCTGGCCGGGGACTAGCGGGATAGGGAATGAGCAGTTCTTC
V gene: TRBV24-1; D gene: -; J gene: TRBJ1-4; clone size: -; CDR3 protein: CATSDGQGWFF; CDR3 DNA: TGTGCCACCAGTGATGGGCAGGGGTGGTTTTTT
V gene: TRBV15; D gene: -; J gene: TRBJ1-4; clone size: few; CDR3 protein: CATTTLATNEKLFF; CDR3 DNA: TGTGCCACCACCACTCTTGCAACTAATGAAAAACTGTTTTTT
V gene: TRBV15; D gene: -; J gene: TRBJ2-7; clone size: -; CDR3 protein: CATSSSTAGGEQYF; CDR3 DNA: TGTGCCACCAGCAGTTCGACTGCGGGCGGCGAGCAGTACTTC
V gene: TRBV20-1; D gene: -; J gene: TRBJ2-2; clone size: -; CDR3 protein: CSASGSGELFF; CDR3 DNA: TGCAGTGCTAGCGGGTCCGGGGAGCTGTTTTTT
V gene: TRBV5-4; D gene: -; J gene: TRBJ1-4; clone size: -; CDR3 protein: CASSLESGEKLFF; CDR3 DNA: TGTGCCAGCAGCTTGGAGTCAGGTGAAAAACTGTTTTTT
V gene: TRBV28; D gene: -; J gene: TRBJ1-3; clone size: -; CDR3 protein: CASGGVISGNTIYF; CDR3 DNA: TGTGCCAGCGGCGGGGTAATATCTGGAAACACCATATATTTT
V gene: TRBV2; D gene: -; J gene: TRBJ1-4; clone size: -; CDR3 protein: CASSEQKSTNEKLFF; CDR3 DNA: TGTGCCAGCAGTGAACAGAAGTCAACTAATGAAAAACTGTTTTTT
V gene: TRBV30; D gene: -; J gene: TRBJ2-7; clone size: -; CDR3 protein: CACQLGSSYEQYF; CDR3 DNA: TGTGCCTGTCAACTGGGGAGTTCCTACGAGCAGTACTTC
V gene: TRBV24-1; D gene: TRBD1; J gene: TRBJ1-1; clone size: -; CDR3 protein: CATSDLRTGNTEAFF; CDR3 DNA: TGTGCCACCAGTGACCTCCGGACAGGCAACACTGAAGCTTTCTTT
V gene: TRBV19; D gene: -; J gene: TRBJ1-1; clone size: -; CDR3 protein: CASSITGTKNTEAFF; CDR3 DNA: TGTGCCAGTAGTATAACCGGGACAAAGAACACTGAAGCTTTCTTT
V gene: TRBV7-3; D gene: TRBD2; J gene: TRBJ2-1; clone size: -; CDR3 protein: CASSLGGGALEQFF; CDR3 DNA: TGTGCCAGCAGCTTAGGCGGGGGGGCCTTAGAGCAGTTCTTC
V gene: TRBV5-1; D gene: -; J gene: TRBJ1-3; clone size: -; CDR3 protein: CASSLNWGRSGNTIYF; CDR3 DNA: TGCGCCAGCAGCTTAAATTGGGGCCGTTCTGGAAACACCATATATTTT
V gene: TRBV28; D gene: TRBD2; J gene: TRBJ2-2; clone size: -; CDR3 protein: CASSSGGLAGATGELFF; CDR3 DNA: TGTGCCAGCAGTTCGGGGGGACTAGCGGGGGCCACCGGGGAGCTGTTTTTT
V gene: TRBV7-6; D gene: -; J gene: TRBJ2-3; clone size: -; CDR3 protein: CASSLIGRLIDTQYF; CDR3 DNA: TGTGCCAGCAGCTTAATCGGGAGACTGATAGATACGCAGTATTTT
V gene: TRBV11-3; D gene: -; J gene: TRBJ2-7; clone size: -; CDR3 protein: CASSQERSMAYEQYF; CDR3 DNA: TGTGCCAGCAGTCAGGAGCGGTCGATGGCCTACGAGCAGTACTTC
V gene: TRBV19; D gene: TRBD1; J gene: TRBJ1-4; clone size: once; CDR3 protein: CASSTGWDREEKLFF; CDR3 DNA: TGTGCCAGTAGTACCGGATGGGACAGGGAGGAAAAACTGTTTTTT
V gene: TRBV9; D gene: TRBD2; J gene: TRBJ2-3; clone size: -; CDR3 protein: CASSVSGTIPDTQYF; CDR3 DNA: TGTGCCAGCAGCGTAAGCGGGACCATCCCAGATACGCAGTATTTT
V gene: TRBV3-1/TRBV3-2; D gene: -; J gene: TRBJ1-5; clone size: few; CDR3 protein: CASSQESRRPQHF; CDR3 DNA: TGTGCCAGCAGCCAAGAATCCCGGAGGCCCCAGCATTTT
V gene: TRBV6-6; D gene: TRBD2; J gene: TRBJ2-5; clone size: -; CDR3 protein: CASNFRGLAVQETQYF; CDR3 DNA: TGTGCCAGCAATTTCCGGGGACTAGCGGTACAAGAGACCCAGTACTTC
V gene: TRBV3-1/TRBV3-2; D gene: TRBD2; J gene: TRBJ2-1; clone size: -; CDR3 protein: CASSRPGLADNEQFF; CDR3 DNA: TGTGCCAGCAGCCGTCCGGGACTAGCGGACAATGAGCAGTTCTTC
V gene: TRBV6-5; D gene: TRBD1; J gene: TRBJ2-7; clone size: -; CDR3 protein: CASNAQGAAFNEQYF; CDR3 DNA: TGTGCCAGTAATGCACAGGGGGCAGCCTTTAACGAGCAGTACTTC
V gene: TRBV19; D gene: -; J gene: TRBJ1-1; clone size: -; CDR3 protein: CASSIGYGDTEAFF; CDR3 DNA: TGTGCCAGTAGTATAGGCTACGGGGACACGGAAGCTTTCTTT
V gene: TRBV12-3/TRBV12-4; D gene: -; J gene: TRBJ2-7; clone size: -; CDR3 protein: CASSLASLYEQYF; CDR3 DNA: TGTGCCAGCAGTTTAGCAAGTCTATACGAGCAGTACTTC
V gene: TRBV6-6; D gene: -; J gene: TRBJ1-2; clone size: -; CDR3 protein: CASSYSGRGDGYTF; CDR3 DNA: TGTGCCAGCAGTTACTCCGGCAGGGGTGACGGCTACACCTTC
V gene: TRBV5-1; D gene: TRBD1; J gene: TRBJ1-2; clone size: -; CDR3 protein: CASSLDRGLDGYTF; CDR3 DNA: TGCGCCAGCAGCTTGGACAGGGGGCTTGATGGCTACACCTTC
V gene: TRBV7-2; D gene: -; J gene: TRBJ2-3; clone size: -; CDR3 protein: CASTFLLGGADTQYF; CDR3 DNA: TGTGCCAGCACCTTTCTCTTGGGGGGTGCGGATACGCAGTATTTT
V gene: TRBV5-4; D gene: TRBD1; J gene: TRBJ2-1; clone size: -; CDR3 protein: CASSPRTGSYNEQFF; CDR3 DNA: TGTGCCAGCAGCCCCCGGACAGGCTCCTACAATGAGCAGTTCTTC
V gene: TRBV30; D gene: -; J gene: TRBJ1-2; clone size: -; CDR3 protein: CAWSRTDHNYGYTF; CDR3 DNA: TGTGCCTGGAGTCGGACAGATCATAACTATGGCTACACCTTC
V gene: TRBV5-1; D gene: -; J gene: TRBJ2-5; clone size: -; CDR3 protein: CASSLTGNQETQYF; CDR3 DNA: TGCGCCAGCAGCTTGACAGGAAATCAAGAGACCCAGTACTTC
V gene: TRBV27; D gene: TRBD2; J gene: TRBJ2-3; clone size: -; CDR3 protein: CASSLSSGGTDTQYF; CDR3 DNA: TGTGCCAGCAGTTTAAGTAGCGGGGGGACAGATACGCAGTATTTT
V gene: TRBV6-2/TRBV6-3; D gene: TRBD1; J gene: TRBJ2-7; clone size: -; CDR3 protein: CASSTQDREIRYEQYF; CDR3 DNA: TGTGCCAGCAGTACCCAGGACAGGGAGATTCGCTACGAGCAGTACTTC
V gene: TRBV7-9; D gene: TRBD2; J gene: TRBJ2-3; clone size: few; CDR3 protein: CASSLAALAGGPDTQYF; CDR3 DNA: TGTGCCAGCAGCTTAGCGGCGCTAGCGGGAGGGCCAGATACGCAGTATTTT
V gene: TRBV10-1; D gene: -; J gene: TRBJ2-7; clone size: -; CDR3 protein: CASSATGIDEQYF; CDR3 DNA: TGCGCCAGCAGTGCAACAGGGATAGACGAGCAGTACTTC
V gene: TRBV11-3; D gene: TRBD2; J gene: TRBJ2-1; clone size: -; CDR3 protein: CASSLRRGGGEQFF; CDR3 DNA: TGTGCCAGCAGCTTAAGACGGGGGGGCGGTGAGCAGTTCTTC
V gene: TRBV28; D gene: TRBD1; J gene: TRBJ2-3; clone size: -; CDR3 protein: CASRLWTGSTDTQYF; CDR3 DNA: TGTGCCAGCAGACTATGGACAGGTTCTACAGATACGCAGTATTTT